Below are 11 T cell receptor beta chains sequenced from a single sample in a study of blood T cell repertoires in COVID-19. Here immunoSEQ multiplex PCR was the method, and the copy in TCRdb shows in-frame clones only, minus some. The table includes over 100,000 clones, approximately 78% detected once. Input material: peripheral blood. The origin of the receptors is a man between 65 and 80 years old with acute or convalescent COVID-19.

The chain recombines TRBV5-4 with TRBJ1-3; 8 bases are shared with TRBD1. V lost 0 bases to trimming and J lost 0 bases; unmatched junction nucleotides: 8. Germline-derived CDR1 and CDR2 are SGHNT and YYREEE (reference sequence). The CDR3 runs 18 residues. The CDR3 DNA reads as TGTGCCAGCAGCTTGGATGCAGGGGGCGGACTCTCTGGAAACACCATATATTTT. Translation: CASSLDAGGGLSGNTIYF.

This clone was found once. The chain links TRBV24-1 to TRBJ1-1, with D maybe TRBD1 (6 bases). V shed 2 bases and J shed 1 base, with 10 bases lying between them. CDR1 is KGHDR and CDR2 is SFDVKD in the germline V gene. The CDR3 has 15 residues. The CDR3 DNA is TGTGCCACCAGTGATTATGGGGGCCCGAACACTGAAGCTTTCTTT. Protein: CATSDYGGPNTEAFF.

The CDR3, as DNA: TGTGCCAGCAGTCGCCGGGGGTCTCATAGCAATCAGCCCCAGCATTTT. Protein: CASSRRGSHSNQPQHF. V usage is TRBV3-1 (or the pseudogene TRBV3-2) and J usage is TRBJ1-5, with D possibly TRBD1 on 5 matching bases. CDR3 length: 16 residues. The germline V gene has CDR1 LGHDT and CDR2 YNNKEL (reference sequence). Trimming removed 6 bases at V and 0 bases at J, with 15 bases between.

The chain employs TRBV11-3 and TRBJ2-2; 7 bases line up with TRBD1. The CDR3 sequence is 15 residues long. Trimming took 2 bases from V and 3 from J; bases not matched to a gene: 3. Germline V gene data show CDR1 as SGHNT and CDR2 as YENEEA. The CDR3 loop reads CASSLPGGHTGELFF. CDR3 sequence (DNA): TGTGCCAGCAGCTTACCAGGGGGACACACCGGGGAGCTGTTTTTT.

The rearrangement links TRBV25-1 to TRBJ2-2; 8 bases align to TRBD1. V lost 6 bases, J lost 4 bases, and 10 bases stayed unmatched. CDR1 and CDR2 from the germline V gene are MGHDK and SYGVNS. The CDR3 covers 16 residues. DNA for the CDR3: TGTGCCAGCAGGAGGACAGGGCGGAGTTTCACCGGGGAGCTGTTTTTT. Encoded protein: CASRRTGRSFTGELFF. The variable domain in full, completed from reference TRBV25-1 and TRBJ2-2, reads EADIYQTPRYLVIGTGKKITLECSQTMGHDKMYWYQQDPGMELHLIHYSYGVNSTEKGDLSSESTVSRIRTEHFPLTLESARPSHTSQYLCASRRTGRSFTGELFFGEGSRLTVL.

J is TRBJ1-2 and V is TRBV6-6; TRBD1 matches at 11 bases. V dropped 3 bases and J dropped 3; count of bases not matched to a gene: 6. CDR3 length equals 16 residues. The germline V gene has CDR1 MNHNY and CDR2 SVGAGI (reference sequence). The CDR3 sequence is CASSYAPGQGDYGYTF. The CDR3 DNA is TGTGCCAGCAGTTATGCCCCGGGACAGGGGGACTATGGCTACACCTTC.

This chain joins TRBV11-2 and TRBJ2-7; a possible D gene is TRBD2 (5 bases). Trimming took off 5 bases at V and 3 bases at J, with 11 bases between the two ends. The CDR3 runs 13 residues. Looked up from germline, CDR1 is SGHAT and CDR2 is FQNNGV. CDR3 nucleotide sequence: TGTGCCAGCAGCCCAGCCGGGGTCTACGAGCAGTACTTC. This translates into CASSPAGVYEQYF.

The gene calls are TRBV30 and TRBJ2-1; 10 bases fit TRBD1. Germline V gene sequence: CDR1 GTSNPN, CDR2 SVGIG (reference sequence). CDR3 length: 15 amino acids. The trim removed 0 bases at V and 8 bases at J, leaving 7 bases unmatched. The CDR3 region is CAWSVLGDRGHEQFF. DNA of the CDR3: TGTGCCTGGAGTGTACTTGGGGACAGGGGACATGAGCAGTTCTTC.

This clone was counted a few times. The chain uses TRBV6-4 and TRBJ2-7; 8 nucleotides align to TRBD2. This CDR3 has 16 amino acids. CDR1 and CDR2 (germline): MRHNA, SNTAGT. The V segment lost 11 bases and the J segment 0 bases; nucleotides outside the gene matches: 15. CDR3 protein: CAVHLGAGGPSYEQYF. CDR3 DNA: TGTGCCGTCCATTTGGGGGCGGGAGGTCCCTCCTACGAGCAGTACTTC.

The chain joins TRBV4-2 to TRBJ1-5, with 7 nucleotides matching TRBD1. CDR1 is LGHNA and CDR2 is YNFKEQ in the germline V gene. J lost 6 bases, V lost 0 bases, and 5 bases had no gene match. The CDR3 extends over 15 amino acids. CDR3 sequence reads: CASSQETRTGQPQHF. CDR3 in DNA: TGTGCCAGCAGCCAAGAGACAAGGACAGGTCAGCCCCAGCATTTT.

This clone was seen more than once but under ten times. The chain carries TRBV19 and TRBJ2-1, with 12 bases lining up with TRBD2. V lost 5 bases and J lost 10; bases outside the gene matches: 9. The germline CDR1 and CDR2 sequences are LNHDA and SQIVND (reference sequence). The CDR3 contains 15 residues. The CDR3 coding sequence is TGTGCCAGTAGTTCCCGACTAGCGGGAGCCACGGAGCAGTTCTTC. Its protein is CASSSRLAGATEQFF. Variable domain in full (rest from reference TRBV19 and TRBJ2-1): DGGITQSPKYLFRKEGQNVTLSCEQNLNHDAMYWYRQDPGQGLRLIYYSQIVNDFQKGDIAEGYSVSREKKESFPLTVTSAQKNPTAFYLCASSSRLAGATEQFFGPGTRLTVL.